This TCR beta chain was recovered during a study of identical twins. Whole-study findings and limits: A lower insertion count was a feature of abundant cord blood beta clonotypes, with no such feature in memory repertoires.

The sample holds a few counts of this clonotype. Its matching antigen is unknown. With 5 bases clipped from V and 2 bases from J, the junction kept 6 bases outside the gene matches. This CDR3 has 15 residues. CDR1 and CDR2 (germline): DFQATT, SNEGSKA (reference sequence). TCRdb reanalysed the 5' RACE reads using MiXCR and keeps one entry per CDR3 protein. The sample includes 350,000 to 450,000 distinct CDR3 sequences, under 20% of them seen just once. This TCR derives from a man in his fifties or sixties in good health. The material sequenced was naive T cells sorted from blood. This chain links TRBV20-1 with TRBJ1-6; 7 bases align to TRBD1. The CDR3 DNA sequence: TGCAGTGCTTTTTCACAGGGGACCTATAATTCACCCCTCCACTTT. Its protein product is CSAFSQGTYNSPLHF.